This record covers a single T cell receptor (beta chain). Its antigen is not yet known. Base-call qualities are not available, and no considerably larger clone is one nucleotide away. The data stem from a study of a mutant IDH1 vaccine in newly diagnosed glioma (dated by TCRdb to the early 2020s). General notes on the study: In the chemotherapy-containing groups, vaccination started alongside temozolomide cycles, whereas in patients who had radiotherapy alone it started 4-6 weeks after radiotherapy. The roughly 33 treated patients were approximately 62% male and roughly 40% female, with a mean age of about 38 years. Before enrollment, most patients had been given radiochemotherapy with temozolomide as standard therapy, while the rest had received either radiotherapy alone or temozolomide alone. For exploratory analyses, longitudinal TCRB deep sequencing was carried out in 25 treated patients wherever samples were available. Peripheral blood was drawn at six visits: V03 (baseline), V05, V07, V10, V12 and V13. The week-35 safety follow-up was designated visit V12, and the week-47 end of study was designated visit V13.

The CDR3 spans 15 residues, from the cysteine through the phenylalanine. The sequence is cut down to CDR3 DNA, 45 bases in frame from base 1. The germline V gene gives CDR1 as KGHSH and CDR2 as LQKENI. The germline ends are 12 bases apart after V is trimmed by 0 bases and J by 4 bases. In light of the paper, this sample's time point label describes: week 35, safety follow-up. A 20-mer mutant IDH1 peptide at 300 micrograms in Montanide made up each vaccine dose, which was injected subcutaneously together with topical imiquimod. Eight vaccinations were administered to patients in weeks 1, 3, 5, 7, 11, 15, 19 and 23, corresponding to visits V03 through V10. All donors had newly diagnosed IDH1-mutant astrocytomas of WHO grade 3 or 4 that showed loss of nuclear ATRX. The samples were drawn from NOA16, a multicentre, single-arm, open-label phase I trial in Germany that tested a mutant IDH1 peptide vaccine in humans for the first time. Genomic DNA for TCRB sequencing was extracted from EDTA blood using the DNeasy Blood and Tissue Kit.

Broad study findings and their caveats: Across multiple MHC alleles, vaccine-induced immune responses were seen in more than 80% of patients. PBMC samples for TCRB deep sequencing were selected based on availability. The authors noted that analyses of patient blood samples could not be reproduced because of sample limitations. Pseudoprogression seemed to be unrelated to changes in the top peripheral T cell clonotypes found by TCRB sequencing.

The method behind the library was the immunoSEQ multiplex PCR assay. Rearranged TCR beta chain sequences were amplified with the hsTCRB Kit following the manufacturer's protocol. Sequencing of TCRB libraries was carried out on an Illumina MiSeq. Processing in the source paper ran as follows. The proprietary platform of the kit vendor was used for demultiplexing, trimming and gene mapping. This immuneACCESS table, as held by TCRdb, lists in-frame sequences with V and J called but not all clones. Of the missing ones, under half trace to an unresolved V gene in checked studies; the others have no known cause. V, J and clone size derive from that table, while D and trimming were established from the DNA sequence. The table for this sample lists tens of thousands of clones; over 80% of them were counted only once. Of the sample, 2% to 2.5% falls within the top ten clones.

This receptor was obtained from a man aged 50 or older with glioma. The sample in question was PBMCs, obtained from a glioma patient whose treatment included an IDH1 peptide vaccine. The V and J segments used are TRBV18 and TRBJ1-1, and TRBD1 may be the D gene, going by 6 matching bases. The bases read TGTGCCAGCTCACCACCCGCAGGGGAAAGCACTGAAGCTTTCTTT. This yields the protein CASSPPAGESTEAFF.